The next 21 T cell receptor beta chains were all read from a single sample in a study of blood T cell repertoires in COVID-19. Measured with immunoSEQ multiplex PCR; TCRdb has only the in-frame clones, and not every one. The data hold over 200,000 clones, with over 75% observed a single time. The sample comprised PBMCs or T cells enriched from blood (not recorded which). The receptors were sampled from a man younger than 35 who had recovered from COVID-19.

The CDR3 sequence: CASSSGFSTDTQYF. CDR3 sequence (DNA): TGTGCCAGCAGTTCGGGGTTTAGCACAGATACGCAGTATTTT. The chain has TRBV28 and TRBJ2-3; D possibly corresponds to TRBD2 (5 bases). This CDR3 is 14 amino acids long. Looked up from germline, CDR1 is MDHEN and CDR2 is SYDVKM. V was pared by 4 bases and J by 0 bases, with 8 bases between.

The gene calls are TRBV30 and TRBJ1-2; 11 bases match TRBD1. This CDR3 has 14 amino acids. The J segment lost 4 bases and the V segment lost 5 bases, leaving 6 bases of the junction unmatched. CDR1 and CDR2 from the germline V gene are GTSNPN and SVGIG (reference sequence). CDR3: CAWGQGAWGYGYTF. Written as DNA, the CDR3 is TGTGCCTGGGGACAGGGGGCGTGGGGCTATGGCTACACCTTC. The variable domain in full, with the rest retrieved from reference TRBV30 and TRBJ1-2, is SQTIHQWPATLVQPVGSPLSLECTVEGTSNPNLYWYRQAAGRGLQLLFYSVGIGQISSEVPQNLSASRPQDRQFILSSKKLLLSDSGFYLCAWGQGAWGYGYTFGSGTRLTVV.

This chain links TRBV4-1 with TRBJ2-1; 9 bases match TRBD1. CDR1 is MGHRA, CDR2 YSYEKL, per germline. V lost 4 bases to trimming and J lost 7 bases; unmatched junction nucleotides: 8. This CDR3 has 15 residues. CDR3 nucleotides: TGCGCCAGCAGCCCCCGGACAGGGGTGGTTAATGAGCAGTTCTTC. It codes for CASSPRTGVVNEQFF.

This clone was detected only a few times. The chain combines TRBV27 with TRBJ1-2; a weak D match, TRBD1 (5 bases). Germline CDR1 and CDR2: MNHEY and SMNVEV (reference sequence). V was shortened by 8 bases and J by 4 bases, with 8 bases between the two germline ends. The CDR3 is 11 amino acids. CDR3 DNA sequence: TGTGCCAGCGGACAAGGCTATGGCTACACCTTC. Its translation is CASGQGYGYTF.

The chain is built from TRBV7-9 and TRBJ2-1; D may be TRBD2 (6 bases). CDR1 and CDR2 from the germline V gene are SEHNR and FQNEAQ (reference sequence). The CDR3 has 15 residues. The V and J ends lost 5 bases and 8 bases respectively, with 19 bases between them. CDR3 in amino acids: CASSRGVAAPDEQFF. CDR3 DNA: TGTGCCAGCAGCCGCGGGGTAGCGGCACCCGATGAGCAGTTCTTC.

This clone appeared a single time. This sequence joins TRBV11-2 and TRBJ1-2; D may be TRBD1 (5 bases). The CDR3 is 13 amino acids. Trimming left V 4 bases short and J 1 base short, with 7 bases between. Looked up from germline, CDR1 is SGHAT and CDR2 is FQNNGV. CDR3 nucleotide sequence: TGTGCCAGCAGCTATCAGGGTAACTATGGCTACACCTTC. This codes for CASSYQGNYGYTF.

V usage is TRBV7-9 and J usage is TRBJ1-6; 9 bases are a match to TRBD1. With V trimmed by 10 bases and J by 5 bases, 3 bases remained unmatched. In germline, CDR1 is SEHNR, CDR2 FQNEAQ (reference sequence). The CDR3 extends over 13 amino acids. The CDR3 here is CAIRTGDNSPLHF. The CDR3 DNA sequence: TGTGCCATTAGGACAGGGGATAATTCACCCCTCCACTTT.

The V and J genes are TRBV21-1 and TRBJ1-6; TRBD1, the D gene given by the table, was not confirmed from the DNA. TRBV21-1 is deemed a pseudogene. The CDR3 is made up of 16 amino acids. The CDR3 DNA is TGTGCCAGCAGCAAAAGTAAGGCCCAGGACATTTCACCCCTCCACTTT. Encoded protein: CASSKSKAQDISPLHF.

The sample holds one count of this clone. V gene TRBV19 combines with J gene TRBJ1-6; 8 positions match TRBD1. The CDR3 is made up of 13 amino acids. CDR1 is LNHDA, CDR2 SQIVND, per germline (reference sequence). Trimming took 5 bases from V and 9 from J; bases not matched to a gene: 3. Here the CDR3 reads CASSPDRGSPLHF. Here the CDR3 DNA reads TGTGCCAGTAGTCCCGACAGGGGTTCACCCCTCCACTTT.

The V gene is TRBV18, the J gene TRBJ1-5; a possible D gene is TRBD1 (5 bases). CDR3 length equals 14 residues. V lost 3 bases, J lost 7 bases, and 13 bases lay in between. Germline V lookup: CDR1 KGHSH, CDR2 LQKENI. CDR3: CASSPGRDEQPQHF. The CDR3 DNA reads TGTGCCAGCTCACCCGGGCGGGACGAACAGCCCCAGCATTTT.

The chain couples TRBV21-1 to TRBJ2-1; whether TRBD1, the table's D call, matches the DNA was not checked. TRBV21-1 is annotated as a pseudogene. The CDR3 is 17 amino acids. The CDR3 DNA is TGTGCCAGCAGCCGCAAGGACAGGGCGAGCTCCTACAATGAGCAGTTCTTC. Encoded protein: CASSRKDRASSYNEQFF.

The chain couples TRBV10-3 to TRBJ1-1; perhaps TRBD1 as D (5 bases). CDR1 is ENHRY and CDR2 is SYGVKD in the germline V gene. This CDR3 spans 15 amino acids. V dropped 2 bases and J dropped 0 bases, with 10 bases sitting between them. CDR3 sequence reads: CAISETDRVNTEAFF. CDR3 coding DNA: TGTGCCATCAGTGAGACCGACAGAGTGAACACTGAAGCTTTCTTT.

This sequence joins TRBV9 and TRBJ1-1; weak D call: TRBD1 (6 bases). The CDR3 covers 17 residues. Germline CDR1 and CDR2: SGDLS and YYNGEE. Trimming left V 2 bases short and J 4 bases short, with 21 bases between. The CDR3 nucleotides are TGTGCCAGCAGCGTGGACCCGGGACACCATGCCGGCACTGAAGCTTTCTTT. It codes for CASSVDPGHHAGTEAFF. Variable domain in full (rest from reference TRBV9 and TRBJ1-1): DSGVTQTPKHLITATGQRVTLRCSPRSGDLSVYWYQQSLDQGLQFLIQYYNGEERAKGNILERFSAQQFPDLHSELNLSSLELGDSALYFCASSVDPGHHAGTEAFFGQGTRLTVV.

This clone has a handful of counts. The chain has TRBV7-2 and TRBJ1-1; D may be TRBD1 (6 bases). Germline V gene data show CDR1 as SGHTA and CDR2 as FQGNSA. V lost 1 base, J lost 0 bases, and 6 bases lay in between. The CDR3 is 14 residues long. The CDR3 here is CASSLGTVNTEAFF. The CDR3 DNA reads TGTGCCAGCAGCTTAGGGACAGTGAACACTGAAGCTTTCTTT.

The chain has TRBV11-2 and TRBJ2-3, with 8 bases fitting TRBD2. CDR3 length: 12 residues. The ends lost 5 bases at V and 6 bases at J; junction bases unmatched: 1. The V gene's germline CDR1 is SGHAT and CDR2 FQNNGV. CDR3 coding DNA: TGTGCCAGCAGCCGGACTAGCGATACGCAGTATTTT. Its protein product is CASSRTSDTQYF.

The genes are TRBV6-1 and TRBJ2-1; 8 bases map to TRBD2. The CDR3 contains 17 residues. The trim removed 0 bases at V and 3 bases at J, leaving 7 bases unmatched. Germline V lookup: CDR1 MNHNS, CDR2 SASEGT. The CDR3 sequence: CASSEALSGTSYNEQFF. For the CDR3, the DNA is TGTGCCAGCAGTGAAGCGCTTTCCGGGACTAGCTACAATGAGCAGTTCTTC.

The chain carries TRBV19 and TRBJ1-1; D is unclear. The germline V and J ends were trimmed by 2 bases and 1 base, with 11 bases remaining between them. CDR1 and CDR2 (germline): LNHDA, SQIVND (reference sequence). CDR3 length: 15 residues. CDR3 bases: TGTGCCAGTAGTATAAATTGGAGAGAGAACACTGAAGCTTTCTTT. Protein sequence: CASSINWRENTEAFF.

The chain has TRBV5-8 and TRBJ2-7; D not certain. With 6 bases removed from V and 2 bases from J, the gap between germline ends came to 15 bases. CDR1 SGHTS and CDR2 YDEGEE come from the germline V gene. CDR3 length: 14 residues. DNA of the CDR3: TGTGCCAGCACCAAAACCGGGTCGACCTACGAGCAGTACTTC. Translation: CASTKTGSTYEQYF.

This chain connects TRBV28 to TRBJ1-1; no reliable D call. V was clipped by 5 bases and J by 3 bases, with 16 bases between them. This CDR3 has 15 amino acids. CDR1 and CDR2 from the germline V gene are MDHEN and SYDVKM. The chain's CDR3 is CASSPPLGRDTEAFF. As DNA, the CDR3 is TGTGCCAGCAGTCCGCCCCTTGGGCGTGACACTGAAGCTTTCTTT.

This chain links TRBV29-1 with TRBJ2-1; 13 nucleotides line up with TRBD2. Looked up from germline, CDR1 is SQVTM and CDR2 is ANQGSEA. The J segment lost 4 bases and the V segment lost 4 bases, leaving 4 bases of the junction unmatched. The CDR3 extends over 15 amino acids. Here the CDR3 reads CSVAGTSGTYNEQFF. As DNA, the CDR3 is TGCAGCGTTGCCGGGACTAGCGGGACTTACAATGAGCAGTTCTTC.

This clone was found a few times. This rearrangement joins TRBV2 to TRBJ1-1; D ambiguous. CDR1 is SNHLY and CDR2 is FYNNEI in the germline V gene. This CDR3 spans 14 amino acids. Trimming left V 6 bases short and J 1 base short, with 12 bases between. The CDR3 DNA reads as TGTGCCAGCAGGCTACAGACCAGGAACACTGAAGCTTTCTTT. It encodes CASRLQTRNTEAFF.